This TCR beta chain was documented in a study of blood T cell repertoires in COVID-19. Study overall: In each case, the material was cDNA or gDNA derived from T cells, B-cell-depleted T cells, or PBMCs.

CDR3 length: 13 amino acids. Trimming cost V 4 bases and J 11 bases; bases outside gene matches: 8. Germline CDR1 LGHDT, CDR2 YNNKEL (reference sequence). Here immunoSEQ multiplex PCR was the method, and the copy in TCRdb shows in-frame clones only, minus some. The table has about 37,000 clones, about 88% seen once. The chain carries TRBV3-1 (or the pseudogene TRBV3-2) and TRBJ2-1, with TRBD2 matching over 7 bases. The source is a man aged 55 to 70 with active COVID-19. Sequencing was done on a sample of peripheral blood. DNA for the CDR3: TGTGCCAGCAGCCTAGGGGAGGGTCAGCAGCAGTTCTTC. Protein sequence: CASSLGEGQQQFF.